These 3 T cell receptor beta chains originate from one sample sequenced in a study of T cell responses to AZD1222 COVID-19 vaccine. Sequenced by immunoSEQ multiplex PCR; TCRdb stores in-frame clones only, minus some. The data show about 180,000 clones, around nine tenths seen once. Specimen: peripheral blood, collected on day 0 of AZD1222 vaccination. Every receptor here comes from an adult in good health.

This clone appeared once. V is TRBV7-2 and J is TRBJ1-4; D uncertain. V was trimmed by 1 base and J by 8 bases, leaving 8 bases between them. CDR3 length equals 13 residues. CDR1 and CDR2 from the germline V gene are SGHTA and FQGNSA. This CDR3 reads CASSLGSSEKLFF. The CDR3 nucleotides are TGTGCCAGCAGCTTAGGCAGTAGCGAAAAACTGTTTTTT.

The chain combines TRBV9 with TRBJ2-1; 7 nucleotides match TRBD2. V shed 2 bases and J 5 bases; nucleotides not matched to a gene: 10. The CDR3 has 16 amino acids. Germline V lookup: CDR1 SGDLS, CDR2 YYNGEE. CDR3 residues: CASSVGGGSPHNEQFF. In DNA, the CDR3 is TGTGCCAGCAGCGTGGGGGGGGGATCACCCCACAATGAGCAGTTCTTC. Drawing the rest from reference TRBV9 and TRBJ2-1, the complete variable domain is DSGVTQTPKHLITATGQRVTLRCSPRSGDLSVYWYQQSLDQGLQFLIQYYNGEERAKGNILERFSAQQFPDLHSELNLSSLELGDSALYFCASSVGGGSPHNEQFFGPGTRLTVL.

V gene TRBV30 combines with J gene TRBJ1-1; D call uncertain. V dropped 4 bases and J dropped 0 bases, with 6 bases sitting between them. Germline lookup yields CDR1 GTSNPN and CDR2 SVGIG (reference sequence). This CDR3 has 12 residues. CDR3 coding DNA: TGTGCCTGGACAGTAATGAACACTGAAGCTTTCTTT. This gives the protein CAWTVMNTEAFF.